Listed below are T cell receptor beta chains from one sample, sequenced in a study of T cells in Graves' hyperthyroidism and ophthalmopathy. TCRdb ran MiXCR on the multiplex PCR reads and lists one entry per CDR3 protein. Here the sample spans about 640,000 distinct CDR3 sequences, roughly 15% being singletons. Sample: blood. The receptors derive from a woman in her fifties or sixties with Graves' ophthalmopathy. The CDR3 runs from the conserved cysteine through the conserved F or W. A D gene is named only where the DNA matches it firmly. A row's size may be missing; if present it is once, few, many or a size class.

few	TRBV9	-	TRBJ2-4	CASSVGGGGKAKNIQYF	TGTGCCAGCAGCGTAGGGGGAGGAGGGAAGGCAAAAAACATTCAGTACTTC
few	TRBV9	TRBD2	TRBJ2-1	CASSPHSGRIHEQFF	TGTGCCAGCAGCCCTCATAGCGGGAGGATCCATGAGCAGTTCTTC
-	TRBV19	-	TRBJ1-2	CASSEQGSYYGYTF	TGTGCCAGTAGTGAACAGGGTTCCTACTATGGCTACACCTTC
many	TRBV12-3/TRBV12-4	TRBD1	TRBJ1-4	CASSLLLQGPNLNEKLFF	TGTGCCAGCAGTTTACTTTTACAGGGGCCGAACCTCAATGAAAAACTGTTTTTT
many	TRBV20-1	TRBD1	TRBJ1-5	CSAREGTAFHQPQHF	TGCAGTGCTAGAGAGGGGACAGCGTTCCATCAGCCCCAGCATTTT
few	TRBV9	-	TRBJ2-6	CASSVAGPSSGANVLTF	TGTGCCAGCAGCGTAGCGGGTCCAAGCTCTGGGGCCAACGTCCTGACTTTC
-	TRBV7-3	-	TRBJ2-3	CASSLRGVGGTQYF	TGTGCCAGCAGCTTAAGGGGAGTGGGAGGCACGCAGTATTTT
many	TRBV6-2/TRBV6-3	-	TRBJ1-5	CASSPRNQPQHF	TGTGCCAGCAGTCCCCGGAATCAGCCCCAGCATTTT
-	TRBV28	-	TRBJ1-5	CASSLRGVNNQPQHF	TGTGCCAGCAGTTTAAGGGGAGTGAACAATCAGCCCCAGCATTTT
-	TRBV3-1	-	TRBJ1-4	CASSQIGAGEKLFF	TGTGCCAGCAGCCAAATCGGGGCGGGGGAAAAACTGTTTTTT
many	TRBV20-1	TRBD1	TRBJ1-1	CSARQGAPNTEAFF	TGCAGTGCTCGACAGGGGGCGCCGAACACTGAAGCTTTCTTT
many	TRBV12-3/TRBV12-4	-	TRBJ2-2	CASSPLLGTGELFF	TGTGCCAGCAGTCCCTTGCTAGGTACCGGGGAGCTGTTTTTT
few	TRBV4-1	TRBD2	TRBJ2-5	CASSQVTSSTRTQYF	TGCGCCAGCAGCCAGGTGACTAGCAGCACCCGGACCCAGTACTTC
-	TRBV7-9	TRBD2	TRBJ2-1	CARLITSGESDEQFF	TGTGCCAGACTTATTACTAGCGGGGAGTCCGATGAGCAGTTCTTC
many	TRBV3-1	TRBD1	TRBJ2-7	CASSQATGGNLYEQYF	TGTGCCAGCAGCCAGGCCACAGGGGGCAATCTGTACGAGCAGTACTTC
many	TRBV20-1	-	TRBJ1-1	CSARVFQNTEAFF	TGCAGTGCTAGAGTCTTCCAGAACACTGAAGCTTTCTTT
-	TRBV3-1	-	TRBJ1-5	CASSPDGFNQPQHF	TGTGCCAGCAGCCCGGACGGATTCAATCAGCCCCAGCATTTT
many	TRBV7-7	-	TRBJ2-1	CASSLGEVNEQFF	TGTGCTAGCAGCTTAGGAGAGGTCAATGAGCAGTTCTTC
-	TRBV12-3/TRBV12-4	TRBD2	TRBJ2-1	CASSLGLAGGLYEQFF	TGTGCCAGCAGTTTAGGGCTAGCGGGAGGGCTGTATGAGCAGTTCTTC
-	TRBV19	-	TRBJ1-1	CASSRTTDLNTEAFF	TGTGCCAGTAGTCGGACGACAGACCTGAACACTGAAGCTTTCTTT
many	TRBV28	-	TRBJ1-1	CASSFGRRAFF	TGTGCCAGCAGTTTTGGACGACGTGCTTTCTTT
many	TRBV5-1	TRBD1	TRBJ2-3	CASSVPRGSGTDTQYF	TGCGCCAGCAGCGTGCCCAGGGGGAGCGGCACAGATACGCAGTATTTT
-	TRBV4-3	TRBD2	TRBJ2-2	CASSQTGTMFTGELFF	TGCGCCAGCAGCCAAACCGGGACTATGTTTACCGGGGAGCTGTTTTTT
-	TRBV18	TRBD1	TRBJ2-1	CASSPRGQGRSNEQFF	TGTGCCAGCTCACCTAGGGGACAGGGGAGGTCGAATGAGCAGTTCTTC
few	TRBV3-1	TRBD1	TRBJ1-3	CASSPPGQKSSGNTIYF	TGTGCCAGCAGTCCGCCGGGACAGAAGAGCTCTGGAAACACCATATATTTT
-	TRBV27	-	TRBJ2-1	CASSYFGGGGTSREQFF	TGTGCCAGCAGTTATTTCGGGGGCGGGGGCACTTCCAGGGAGCAGTTCTTC
many	TRBV28	-	TRBJ1-2	CASSPGTKYGYTF	TGTGCCAGCAGTCCAGGGACAAAGTATGGCTACACCTTC
-	TRBV29-1	-	TRBJ2-1	CSVAGTAEQFF	TGCAGCGTTGCCGGTACGGCTGAGCAGTTCTTC
many	TRBV6-1	TRBD1	TRBJ1-1	CASSVGTGGSGGTEAFF	TGTGCCAGCAGTGTTGGGACAGGGGGCTCAGGAGGGACTGAAGCTTTCTTT
many	TRBV12-5	TRBD1	TRBJ2-5	CASGSDPGQIYQETQYF	TGTGCTAGTGGTTCAGATCCGGGACAGATATACCAAGAGACCCAGTACTTC
-	TRBV30	-	TRBJ1-2	CAWSDTANLLGYTF	TGTGCCTGGAGTGATACAGCCAATTTACTCGGCTACACCTTC
-	TRBV19	-	TRBJ1-2	CASSTHQGQFYGYTF	TGTGCCAGTAGTACGCATCAGGGACAATTCTATGGCTACACCTTC
-	TRBV20-1	-	TRBJ1-3	CSATPAGSKAGNTIYF	TGCAGTGCTACCCCGGCAGGGAGCAAGGCTGGAAACACCATATATTTT
many	TRBV28	-	TRBJ2-3	CASSLSDTDTQYF	TGTGCCAGCAGTCTTTCAGACACAGATACGCAGTATTTT
-	TRBV4-3	TRBD2	TRBJ2-1	CASSQDRLAGGNNEQFF	TGCGCCAGCAGCCAAGATCGGCTAGCGGGAGGAAACAATGAGCAGTTCTTC
many	TRBV28	TRBD1	TRBJ2-7	CASSLTGGFYEQYF	TGTGCCAGCAGTTTAACAGGGGGCTTCTACGAGCAGTACTTC
many	TRBV15	TRBD1	TRBJ1-5	CATSKQGSNQPQHF	TGTGCCACCAGCAAACAGGGGTCTAATCAGCCCCAGCATTTT
-	TRBV12-3/TRBV12-4	-	TRBJ1-5	CASSPRVQDSNQPQHF	TGTGCCAGCAGTCCCCGGGTTCAGGATAGCAATCAGCCCCAGCATTTT
many	TRBV24-1	TRBD1	TRBJ1-4	CATSDSRTGTGTNEKLFF	TGTGCCACCAGTGATTCCCGGACAGGGACGGGAACTAATGAAAAACTGTTTTTT
many	TRBV11-3	-	TRBJ2-7	CASSLSGQGLLSYEQYF	TGTGCCAGCAGCTTATCAGGGCAGGGACTGCTTTCCTACGAGCAGTACTTC
many	TRBV12-3/TRBV12-4	TRBD1	TRBJ1-6	CASSGQGSSPLHF	TGTGCCAGCAGTGGACAGGGTAGCTCACCCCTCCACTTT
many	TRBV7-8	TRBD2	TRBJ2-1	CASSQGTGLSSYNEQFF	TGTGCCAGCAGCCAAGGTACGGGACTAAGCTCCTACAATGAGCAGTTCTTC
-	TRBV27	-	TRBJ1-1	CASSRPGQSEAFF	TGTGCCAGCAGTCGACCCGGACAGTCTGAAGCTTTCTTT
-	TRBV5-6	TRBD1	TRBJ1-5	CASSLRTGGRNQPQHF	TGTGCCAGCAGCTTGCGGACAGGGGGACGCAATCAGCCCCAGCATTTT
many	TRBV20-1	TRBD1	TRBJ1-1	CSARDGWQGVGAFF	TGCAGTGCTAGAGATGGATGGCAGGGGGTTGGAGCTTTCTTT
-	TRBV19	-	TRBJ1-3	CASSTPQGPGSGNTIYF	TGTGCCAGTAGTACCCCCCAGGGGCCAGGATCTGGAAACACCATATATTTT
many	TRBV27	-	TRBJ1-4	CASSWAYNEKLFF	TGTGCCAGCAGTTGGGCCTATAATGAAAAACTGTTTTTT
many	TRBV28	-	TRBJ2-5	CASSRGQPRAEETQYF	TGTGCCAGCAGTCGGGGGCAGCCGCGGGCGGAAGAGACCCAGTACTTC
few	TRBV6-5	TRBD2	TRBJ2-7	CASSYGPGLASGEQYF	TGTGCCAGCAGTTACGGGCCGGGACTAGCCTCCGGCGAGCAGTACTTC
few	TRBV5-1	-	TRBJ2-5	CASSWDWQETQYF	TGCGCCAGCAGCTGGGACTGGCAAGAGACCCAGTACTTC
many	TRBV12-3/TRBV12-4	TRBD2	TRBJ2-5	CASSSLAGEGETQYF	TGTGCCAGCTCCTCATTAGCGGGAGAGGGAGAGACCCAGTACTTC
few	TRBV28	-	TRBJ1-4	CASSLQGLSTNEKLFF	TGTGCCAGCAGTTTACAGGGTTTATCAACTAATGAAAAACTGTTTTTT
many	TRBV6-4	-	TRBJ1-1	CASSDPDVQGNTEAFF	TGTGCCAGCAGTGACCCAGACGTGCAGGGGAACACTGAAGCTTTCTTT
-	TRBV20-1	-	TRBJ2-7	CSARDAGRGVRSYEQYF	TGCAGTGCTAGAGATGCGGGCCGTGGGGTTCGCTCCTACGAGCAGTACTTC
many	TRBV24-1	TRBD2	TRBJ2-1	CATKRSGSSYNEQFF	TGTGCCACCAAGCGTAGCGGGAGTTCCTACAATGAGCAGTTCTTC
-	TRBV5-5	-	TRBJ2-7	CASSLVSGAQSYEQYF	TGTGCCAGCAGCTTGGTTTCCGGGGCTCAGTCCTACGAGCAGTACTTC
-	TRBV28	TRBD1	TRBJ2-5	CASSKTGKMGETQYF	TGTGCCAGCAGCAAGACAGGGAAGATGGGGGAGACCCAGTACTTC